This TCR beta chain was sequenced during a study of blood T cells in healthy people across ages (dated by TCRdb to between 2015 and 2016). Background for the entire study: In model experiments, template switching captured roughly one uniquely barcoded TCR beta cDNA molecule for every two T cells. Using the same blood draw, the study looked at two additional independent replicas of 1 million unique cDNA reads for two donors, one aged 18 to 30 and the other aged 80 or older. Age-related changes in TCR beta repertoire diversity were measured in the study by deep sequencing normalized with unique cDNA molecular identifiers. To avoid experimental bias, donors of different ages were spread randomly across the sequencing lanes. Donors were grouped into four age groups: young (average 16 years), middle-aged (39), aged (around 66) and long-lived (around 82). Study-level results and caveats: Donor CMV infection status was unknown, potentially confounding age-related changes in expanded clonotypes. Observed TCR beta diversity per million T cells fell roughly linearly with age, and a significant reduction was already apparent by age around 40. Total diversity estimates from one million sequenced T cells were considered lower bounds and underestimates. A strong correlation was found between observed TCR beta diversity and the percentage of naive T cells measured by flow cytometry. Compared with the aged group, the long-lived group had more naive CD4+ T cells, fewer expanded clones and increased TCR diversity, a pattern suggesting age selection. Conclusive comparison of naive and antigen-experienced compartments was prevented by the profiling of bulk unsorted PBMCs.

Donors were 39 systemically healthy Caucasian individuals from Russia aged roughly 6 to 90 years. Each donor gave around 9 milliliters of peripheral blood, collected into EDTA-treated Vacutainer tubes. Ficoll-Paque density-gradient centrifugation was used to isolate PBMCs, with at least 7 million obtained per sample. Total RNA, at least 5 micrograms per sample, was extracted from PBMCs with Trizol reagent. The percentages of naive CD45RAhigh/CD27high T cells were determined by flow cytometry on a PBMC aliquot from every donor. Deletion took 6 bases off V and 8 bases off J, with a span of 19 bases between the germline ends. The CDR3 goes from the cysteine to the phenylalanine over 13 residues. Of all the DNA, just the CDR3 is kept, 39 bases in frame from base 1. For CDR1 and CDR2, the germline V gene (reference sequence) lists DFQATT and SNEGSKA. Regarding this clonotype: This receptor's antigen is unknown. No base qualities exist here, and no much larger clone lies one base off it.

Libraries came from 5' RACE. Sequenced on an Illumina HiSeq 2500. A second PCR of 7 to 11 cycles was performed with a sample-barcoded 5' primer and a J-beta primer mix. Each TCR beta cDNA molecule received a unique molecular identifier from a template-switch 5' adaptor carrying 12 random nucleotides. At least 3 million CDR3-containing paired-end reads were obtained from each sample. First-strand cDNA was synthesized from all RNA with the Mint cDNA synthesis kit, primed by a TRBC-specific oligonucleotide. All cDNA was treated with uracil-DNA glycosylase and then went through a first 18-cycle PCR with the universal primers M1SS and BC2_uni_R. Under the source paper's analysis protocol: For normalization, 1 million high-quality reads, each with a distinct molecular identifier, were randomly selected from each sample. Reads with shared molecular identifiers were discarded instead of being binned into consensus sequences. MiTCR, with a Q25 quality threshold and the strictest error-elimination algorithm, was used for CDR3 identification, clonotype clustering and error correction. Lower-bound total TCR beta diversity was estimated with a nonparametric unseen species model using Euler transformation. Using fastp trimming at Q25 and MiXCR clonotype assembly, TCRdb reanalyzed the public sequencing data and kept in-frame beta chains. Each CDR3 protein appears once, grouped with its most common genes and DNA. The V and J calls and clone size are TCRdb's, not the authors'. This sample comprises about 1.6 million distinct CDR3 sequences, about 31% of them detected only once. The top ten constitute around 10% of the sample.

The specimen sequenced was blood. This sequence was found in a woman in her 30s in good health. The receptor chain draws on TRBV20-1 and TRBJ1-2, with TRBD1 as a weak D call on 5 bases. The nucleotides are TGCAGTGCCCATAACCCGGGGCTGAGGGGCTACACCTTC. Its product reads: CSAHNPGLRGYTF.